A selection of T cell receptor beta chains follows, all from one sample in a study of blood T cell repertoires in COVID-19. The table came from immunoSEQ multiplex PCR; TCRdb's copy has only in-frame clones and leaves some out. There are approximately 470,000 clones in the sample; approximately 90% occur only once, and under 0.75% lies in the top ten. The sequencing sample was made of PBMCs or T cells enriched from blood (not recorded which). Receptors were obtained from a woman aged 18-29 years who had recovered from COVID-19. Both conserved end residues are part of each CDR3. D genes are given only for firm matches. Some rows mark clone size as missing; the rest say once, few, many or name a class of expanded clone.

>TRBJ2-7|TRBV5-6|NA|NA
CASSLFGTSYSYEQYF
TGTGCCAGCAGCTTGTTCGGGACTTCCTACTCCTACGAGCAGTACTTC
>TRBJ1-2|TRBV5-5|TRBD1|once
CASSLAGSARGTYGYTF
TGTGCCAGCAGCTTGGCGGGGTCGGCCAGGGGGACCTATGGCTACACCTTC
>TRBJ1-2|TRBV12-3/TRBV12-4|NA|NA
CASSLFIGGGYTF
TGTGCCAGCAGTTTATTTATAGGGGGTGGCTACACCTTC
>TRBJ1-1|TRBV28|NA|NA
CASTVGGVVFF
TGTGCCAGCACCGTGGGCGGGGTAGTTTTCTTT
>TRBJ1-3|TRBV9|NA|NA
CASSVDRDGNTIYF
TGTGCCAGCAGCGTAGACAGGGACGGAAACACCATATATTTT
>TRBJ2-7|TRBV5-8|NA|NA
CASSLGAESYEQYF
TGTGCCAGCAGCTTGGGAGCCGAATCCTACGAGCAGTACTTC
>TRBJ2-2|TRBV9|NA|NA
CASSVSPGETGELFF
TGTGCCAGCAGCGTCTCACCGGGGGAGACCGGGGAGCTGTTTTTT
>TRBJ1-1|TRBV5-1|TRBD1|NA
CASSLDRDTEAFF
TGCGCCAGCAGCTTAGACAGGGACACTGAAGCTTTCTTT
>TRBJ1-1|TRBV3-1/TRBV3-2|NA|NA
CASSLKGGREAFF
TGTGCCAGCAGTCTTAAGGGGGGGAGGGAAGCTTTCTTT
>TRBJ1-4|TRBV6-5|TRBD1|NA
CASSATGGSEKLFF
TGTGCCAGCAGCGCTACAGGGGGGAGTGAAAAACTGTTTTTT
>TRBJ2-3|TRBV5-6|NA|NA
CASSYAFGDTQYF
TGTGCCAGCAGCTATGCATTCGGAGATACGCAGTATTTT
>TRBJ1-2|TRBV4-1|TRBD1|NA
CASSQVGQGDGYTF
TGCGCCAGCAGCCAAGTCGGACAGGGAGATGGCTACACCTTC
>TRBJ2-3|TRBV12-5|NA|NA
CASGPDRETSTDTQYF
TGTGCTAGTGGTCCCGACCGGGAGACTAGCACAGATACGCAGTATTTT
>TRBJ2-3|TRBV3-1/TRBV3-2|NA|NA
CASSQDSSTDTQYF
TGTGCCAGCAGCCAAGATAGTAGCACAGATACGCAGTATTTT
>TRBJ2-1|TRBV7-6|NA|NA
CASSSPVGRNNEQFF
TGTGCCAGCAGCTCCCCCGTAGGGAGAAACAATGAGCAGTTCTTC
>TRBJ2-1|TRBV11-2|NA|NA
CASSPRSGSSNNEQFF
TGTGCCAGCAGCCCCCGTTCCGGGTCCTCAAACAATGAGCAGTTCTTC
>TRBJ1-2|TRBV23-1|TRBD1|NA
CASSQRTGGLGGYTF
TGCGCCAGCAGTCAACGGACAGGGGGGTTAGGTGGCTACACCTTC
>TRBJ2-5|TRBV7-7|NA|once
CASSPGLQETQYF
TGTGCTAGCAGCCCGGGACTCCAAGAGACCCAGTACTTC
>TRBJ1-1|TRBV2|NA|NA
CASSSHTGPHTEAFF
TGTGCCAGCAGTTCTCATACAGGTCCCCACACTGAAGCTTTCTTT
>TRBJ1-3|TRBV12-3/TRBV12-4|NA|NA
CASMQGGNTIYF
TGTGCCAGCATGCAGGGTGGGAACACCATATATTTT
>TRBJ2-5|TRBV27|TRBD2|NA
CASSPRTSGGQETQYF
TGTGCCAGCAGTCCAAGGACTAGCGGGGGTCAAGAGACCCAGTACTTC
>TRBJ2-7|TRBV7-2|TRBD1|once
CASSLTGDSYEQYF
TGTGCCAGCAGCTTGACAGGGGACTCCTACGAGCAGTACTTC
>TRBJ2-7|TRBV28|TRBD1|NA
CASSTRGLGNEQYF
TGTGCCAGCAGTACCAGGGGGCTAGGGAACGAGCAGTACTTC
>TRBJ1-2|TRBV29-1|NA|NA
CSVEVWGEDYGYTF
TGCAGCGTTGAAGTATGGGGGGAGGACTATGGCTACACCTTC
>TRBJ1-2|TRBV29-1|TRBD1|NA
CSVDPRTGAFYGYTF
TGCAGCGTTGACCCCAGGACAGGGGCTTTCTATGGCTACACCTTC
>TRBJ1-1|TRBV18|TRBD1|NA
CASSLQGASTEAFF
TGTGCCAGCTCACTACAGGGGGCGAGCACTGAAGCTTTCTTT
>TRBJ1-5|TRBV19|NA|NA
CASSEASNQPQHF
TGTGCCAGTAGTGAGGCGAGCAATCAGCCCCAGCATTTT
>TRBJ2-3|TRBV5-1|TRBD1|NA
CASSLGQGETDTQYF
TGCGCCAGCAGCTTAGGGCAGGGGGAAACAGATACGCAGTATTTT
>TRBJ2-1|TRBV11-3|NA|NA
CASSLGRGAKQFF
TGTGCCAGCAGCTTGGGGCGGGGAGCAAAGCAGTTCTTC
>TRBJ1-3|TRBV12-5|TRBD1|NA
CASGSQTGRGNTIYF
TGTGCTAGTGGTTCTCAGACAGGGAGAGGAAACACCATATATTTT
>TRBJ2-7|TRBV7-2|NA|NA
CASSSQGYEQYF
TGTGCCAGCAGCTCACAGGGATACGAGCAGTACTTC
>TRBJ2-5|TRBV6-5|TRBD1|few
CASGYRGQETQYF
TGTGCCAGCGGGTACAGGGGCCAAGAGACCCAGTACTTC
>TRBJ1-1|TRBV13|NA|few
CASSSSAGGNTEAFF
TGTGCCAGCAGCTCGTCCGCCGGGGGAAACACTGAAGCTTTCTTT
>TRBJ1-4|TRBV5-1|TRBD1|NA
CASRPILQGENEKLFF
TGCGCCAGCCGCCCCATCCTACAGGGGGAGAATGAAAAACTGTTTTTT
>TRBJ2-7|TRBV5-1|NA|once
CASSRPGGTPYEQYF
TGCGCCAGCAGCCGCCCAGGAGGTACCCCCTACGAGCAGTACTTC
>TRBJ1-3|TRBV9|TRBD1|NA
CASSPDRVSGNTIYF
TGTGCCAGCAGCCCAGACAGGGTCTCTGGAAACACCATATATTTT
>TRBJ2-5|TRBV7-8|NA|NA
CASSLGQQETQYF
TGTGCCAGCAGCTTAGGCCAGCAAGAGACCCAGTACTTC
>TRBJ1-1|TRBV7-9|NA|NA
CASSLNSFNTEAFF
TGTGCCAGCAGCTTAAACAGTTTCAACACTGAAGCTTTCTTT
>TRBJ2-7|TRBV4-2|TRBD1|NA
CASSQRGLGQGPYEQYF
TGTGCCAGCAGCCAAAGGGGTTTGGGACAGGGACCCTACGAGCAGTACTTC
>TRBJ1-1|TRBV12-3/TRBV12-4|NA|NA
CASGEGRSTEAFF
TGTGCCAGCGGTGAGGGGAGGAGCACTGAAGCTTTCTTT
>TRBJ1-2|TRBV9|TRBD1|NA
CASRDTGTGNYGYTF
TGTGCCAGCAGGGACACCGGGACAGGGAACTATGGCTACACCTTC